A single sample gave rise to the 19 T cell receptor beta chains below, sequenced in a study of blood T cell repertoires in COVID-19. The protocol was immunoSEQ multiplex PCR, while the TCRdb copy is restricted to in-frame clones and leaves out a portion. The sample lists roughly 53,000 clones; 75% to 80% were seen once. Material for sequencing was peripheral blood. These receptors were obtained from a man between 45 and 60 years old with active or convalescent COVID-19.

This clone was detected once. The chain combines TRBV25-1 with TRBJ1-1, with D unresolved. The CDR3 consists of 13 residues. Germline CDR1 reads MGHDK; CDR2 reads SYGVNS. V was shortened by 6 bases and J by 1 base, with 9 bases between the two germline ends. This CDR3 is CASRRVSNTEAFF. In DNA form, the CDR3 reads TGTGCCAGCAGGAGGGTGTCGAACACTGAAGCTTTCTTT.

The chain is built from TRBV20-1 and TRBJ1-2; no clear D gene. The length of the CDR3 is 10 residues. Germline values: CDR1 DFQATT, CDR2 SNEGSKA (reference sequence). CDR3 sequence reads: CTGSNYGYTF. CDR3 nucleotide sequence: TGCACAGGCTCTAACTATGGCTACACCTTC.

The rearrangement joins TRBV19 to TRBJ2-1; 8 positions agree with TRBD2. The CDR3 runs 16 residues. Germline V lookup: CDR1 LNHDA, CDR2 SQIVND (reference sequence). Germline trimming cut 6 bases from V and 1 base from J; bases unmatched to any gene: 8. The CDR3, as DNA: TGTGCCAGTAGCCTAGTCAGCGGGGGTTCCTACAATGAGCAGTTCTTC. Translation gives CASSLVSGGSYNEQFF. Combining the CDR3 with reference TRBV19 and TRBJ2-1 gives the whole variable domain DGGITQSPKYLFRKEGQNVTLSCEQNLNHDAMYWYRQDPGQGLRLIYYSQIVNDFQKGDIAEGYSVSREKKESFPLTVTSAQKNPTAFYLCASSLVSGGSYNEQFFGPGTRLTVL.

This chain connects TRBV5-1 to TRBJ1-2; no reliable D call. Germline V gene data show CDR1 as SGHRS and CDR2 as YFSETQ. V was trimmed by 1 base and J by 2 bases, leaving 12 bases between them. CDR3 length: 15 residues. The CDR3 is CASSLMPERNYGYTF. The CDR3 DNA sequence: TGCGCCAGCAGCTTGATGCCCGAGAGGAACTATGGCTACACCTTC.

The rearrangement joins TRBV18 to TRBJ1-2, with D maybe TRBD1 (6 bases). This CDR3 spans 14 amino acids. Trimming stripped 3 bases from V and 8 bases from J, with 16 bases between. Germline V gene data show CDR1 as KGHSH and CDR2 as LQKENI. CDR3: CASSPDSPSQGYTF. The CDR3 region has the DNA TGTGCCAGCTCACCGGACAGCCCCTCCCAAGGCTACACCTTC.

The V gene is TRBV5-1, the J gene TRBJ2-5; TRBD2 matches 11 bases. V was clipped by 0 bases and J by 5 bases; unmatched bases: 3. The CDR3 totals 15 residues. Germline CDR1 SGHRS, CDR2 YFSETQ. The CDR3: CASSLEVAGGETQYF. The CDR3 DNA follows: TGCGCCAGCAGCTTGGAGGTAGCGGGAGGGGAGACCCAGTACTTC.

The V and J genes are TRBV10-1 and TRBJ1-6; no clear D. Germline V gene lookup returns CDR1 WNHNN and CDR2 SYGVQD (reference sequence). CDR3 size: 13 residues. The V end lost 2 bases, the J end lost 6 bases, and 5 bases lay between the germline ends. CDR3 coding DNA: TGCGCCAGCAGTGAGCACGGTAATTCACCCCTCCACTTT. It yields the protein CASSEHGNSPLHF.

The V call is TRBV7-3, the J call TRBJ2-2; D might be TRBD1 (6 bases). The CDR3 is 16 residues long. Germline CDR1 and CDR2: SGHTA and FQGTGA. Trimming cost V 4 bases and J 0 bases, with 12 bases left between them. Written as DNA, the CDR3 is TGTGCCAGCAGCTCGACCGGGACAACGAACACCGGGGAGCTGTTTTTT. This sequence encodes CASSSTGTTNTGELFF.

The chain combines TRBV9 with TRBJ2-5; 7 nucleotides match TRBD1. In germline, CDR1 is SGDLS, CDR2 YYNGEE. The V gene end was trimmed by 5 bases and the J gene end by 2 bases; junction bases not matched to a gene: 9. CDR3 length: 15 residues. CDR3 bases: TGTGCCAGCAGTCCAACTGACAGGGTGCAAGAGACCCAGTACTTC. Residues: CASSPTDRVQETQYF.

As for this clone: A clone one base away is much larger, so this may be a read error. This chain uses TRBV2 with TRBJ2-7, with D perhaps TRBD1 (6 bases). This CDR3 spans 12 amino acids. V was cut by 4 bases and J by 3 bases, with 7 bases left in between. Germline V gene data show CDR1 as SNHLY and CDR2 as FYNNEI. CDR3 residues: CASSVQGYEQYF. The CDR3 nucleotides are TGTGCCAGCAGTGTACAGGGCTACGAGCAGTACTTC.

This chain connects TRBV7-2 to TRBJ2-4; 7 positions match TRBD2. CDR1 SGHTA and CDR2 FQGNSA come from the germline V gene. This CDR3 has 15 residues. V shed 0 bases and J 2 bases; nucleotides not matched to a gene: 1. The CDR3 DNA reads as TGTGCCAGCAGCTTAGCAGCGGGGACCAAAAACATTCAGTACTTC. Its translation is CASSLAAGTKNIQYF.

CDR3 residues: CASSLRLAGNNEQFF. CDR3 in DNA: TGTGCCAGCAGCTTACGATTAGCGGGAAATAATGAGCAGTTCTTC. The chain carries TRBV11-3 and TRBJ2-1; the match to TRBD2 covers 8 bases. CDR3 size: 15 residues. Germline CDR1 SGHNT, CDR2 YENEEA. The trim removed 2 bases at V and 7 bases at J, leaving 7 bases unmatched. Filled out from reference TRBV11-3 and TRBJ2-1, the complete variable domain reads EAGVVQSPRYKIIEKKQPVAFWCNPISGHNTLYWYLQNLGQGPELLIRYENEEAVDDSQLPKDRFSAERLKGVDSTLKIQPAELGDSAVYLCASSLRLAGNNEQFFGPGTRLTVL.

This rearrangement joins TRBV19 to TRBJ1-2; the D is unclear. V shed 3 bases and J shed 13 bases, with 12 bases lying between them. CDR1 LNHDA and CDR2 SQIVND come from the germline V gene (reference sequence). CDR3 length: 11 amino acids. The CDR3 loop reads CASSIGADPTF. The DNA of the CDR3 is TGTGCCAGTAGTATTGGAGCGGATCCCACCTTC.

The gene calls are TRBV7-3 and TRBJ1-3; possibly TRBD1 for D (5 bases). Germline loops: CDR1 SGHTA, CDR2 FQGTGA. Trimming cost V 3 bases and J 7 bases, with 13 bases left between them. This CDR3 is 14 amino acids long. The CDR3 bases are TGTGCCAGCAGCTTTTCAGGGAAGGTTAACACCATATATTTT. Translating gives CASSFSGKVNTIYF.

CDR3 DNA: TGCAGTGCTAATCTGGAGTATGAGCAGTTCTTC. This gives the protein CSANLEYEQFF. The V and J genes are TRBV20-1 and TRBJ2-1, with D unresolved. CDR1 DFQATT and CDR2 SNEGSKA come from the germline V gene (reference sequence). This CDR3 spans 11 amino acids. The ends were cut back, 4 bases at V and 8 bases at J, with 9 bases in the middle.

J is TRBJ1-4 and V is TRBV6-5, with D possibly being TRBD1 (5 bases). Trimming took off 7 bases at V and 7 bases at J, with 13 bases between the two ends. The CDR3 consists of 13 residues. CDR1 and CDR2 from the germline V gene are MNHEY and SVGAGI. The CDR3 coding sequence is TGTGCCAGCACTCAGGGAACAAGTGAAAAACTGTTTTTT. The encoded protein is CASTQGTSEKLFF.

The V call is TRBV21-1, the J call TRBJ1-5. TRBV21-1 is designated a pseudogene. The CDR3 is made up of 12 amino acids. The DNA of the CDR3 is TGTGCCAGCAGCAATACGAGTCAGCCCCAGCATTTT. Its translation: CASSNTSQPQHF.

V is TRBV18 and J is TRBJ2-7; a possible D gene is TRBD1 (7 bases). CDR1 KGHSH and CDR2 LQKENI come from the germline V gene. The V and J ends lost 4 bases and 5 bases respectively, with 15 bases between them. The CDR3 sequence is 14 residues long. The CDR3: CASSLDRDWDEQYF. Written as DNA, the CDR3 is TGTGCCAGCTCACTAGACAGGGACTGGGACGAGCAGTACTTC.

V usage is TRBV20-1 and J usage is TRBJ2-3, with 8 bases fitting TRBD2. V lost 3 bases and J lost 2; bases outside the gene matches: 10. Germline V lookup: CDR1 DFQATT, CDR2 SNEGSKA (reference sequence). CDR3 length: 16 amino acids. For the CDR3, the DNA is TGCAGTGCTAGTTGGGGGGCGGGAGGAAACACAGATACGCAGTATTTT. This translates into CSASWGAGGNTDTQYF.